This T cell receptor (beta chain) was captured in a study of blood T cell repertoires in COVID-19. Clones were read by immunoSEQ multiplex PCR, and TCRdb kept only the in-frame ones, dropping some. The sample shows around 60,000 clones, 65% to 90% of them seen only once. CDR1 and CDR2 from the germline V gene are GTSNPN and SVGIG (reference sequence). This CDR3 contains 12 residues. V gave up 0 bases and J gave up 10 bases; unmatched junction bases: 5. This chain connects TRBV30 to TRBJ1-1, with TRBD1 matching 7 bases. The clonotype originates from a woman aged 60-75 years with acute or convalescent COVID-19. Sequencing was performed on peripheral blood. This CDR3 reads CAWSVRGGTAFF. For the CDR3, the DNA is TGTGCCTGGAGTGTACGAGGGGGCACAGCTTTCTTT.